This TCR beta chain was sequenced for a study of T-cell reconstitution after alpha-beta-depleted transplantation in children. The study, taken as a whole, reports: Diversity and T-cell counts at one year after transplant derived mostly from new T cells.

On this clonotype: Its antigen is as yet unknown.

A TCRbeta library incorporating unique molecular identifiers was prepared. TCRdb ran MiXCR on the PCR reads and lists one entry per CDR3 protein. Of about 78,000 distinct CDR3 sequences listed, 11% to 15% are singletons. The TCR comes from a male patient aged 2-9 years who had a stem cell transplant for acute lymphoblastic leukemia, so the T cells may come from the graft donor. This material consisted of PBMCs, mostly from graft donor cells, taken 180 days after TCRalphabeta/CD19-depleted stem cell transplant.

CDR3 in DNA: TGTGCCAGCAGCGCCAATGTGGGGGCCCGGACCTTC. Amino acid sequence: CASSANVGARTF. V usage is TRBV9 and J usage is TRBJ1-2, with TRBD1 as a possible D gene (6 bases). Trimming shortened V by 3 bases and J by 14 bases, and 17 bases separated the two germline ends. The CDR3 consists of 12 residues. Germline loops: CDR1 SGDLS, CDR2 YYNGEE.